This T cell receptor beta chain was recorded in a study of regulatory T cells in long-lasting Graves disease. The ends lost 6 bases at V and 5 bases at J; junction bases unmatched: 6. The CDR3 has 15 amino acids. Per germline, CDR1 MNHEY and CDR2 SMNVEV (reference sequence). Libraries of TCR beta came from iRepertoire HTBI primers plus Arm-PCR of CDR3 regions. TCRdb fed the multiplex PCR reads into MiXCR, producing one record per CDR3 protein. This table has about 210,000 distinct CDR3 sequences, about 19% appearing once. This clonotype has a count of ten or more. Sample time point: newly diagnosed GD, antithyroid drugs for less than 3 months. Researchers made the TCR library from RNA that was extracted from PBMCs. These data also featured in a second study, about T cells in Graves' hyperthyroidism and ophthalmopathy. That source notes: The HTBI primer set served for first-round RT-PCR of the TCR CDR3.

The TCR sequence derives from a woman aged 30 to 39 with Graves disease. V and J are TRBV27 and TRBJ2-2, with 10 bases matching TRBD1. The material sequenced was peripheral blood mononuclear cells (PBMCs), taken at new diagnosis, from a patient treated with antithyroid drugs. The CDR3 region is CASSPDRGWTGELFF. The CDR3 DNA follows: TGTGCCAGCAGCCCGGACAGGGGGTGGACCGGGGAGCTGTTTTTT.